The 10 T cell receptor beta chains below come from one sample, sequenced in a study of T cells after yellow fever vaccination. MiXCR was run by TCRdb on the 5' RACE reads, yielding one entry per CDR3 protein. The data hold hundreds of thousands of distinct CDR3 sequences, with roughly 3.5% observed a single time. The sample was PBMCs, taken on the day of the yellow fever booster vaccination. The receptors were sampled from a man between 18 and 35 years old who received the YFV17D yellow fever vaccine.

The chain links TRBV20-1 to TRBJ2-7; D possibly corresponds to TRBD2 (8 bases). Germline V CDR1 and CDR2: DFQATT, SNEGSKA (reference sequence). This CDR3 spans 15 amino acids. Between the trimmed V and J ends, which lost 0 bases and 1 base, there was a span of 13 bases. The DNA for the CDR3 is TGCAGTGCTAGAGATCGGGAGGGGGCTTCCTACGAGCAGTACTTC. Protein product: CSARDREGASYEQYF.

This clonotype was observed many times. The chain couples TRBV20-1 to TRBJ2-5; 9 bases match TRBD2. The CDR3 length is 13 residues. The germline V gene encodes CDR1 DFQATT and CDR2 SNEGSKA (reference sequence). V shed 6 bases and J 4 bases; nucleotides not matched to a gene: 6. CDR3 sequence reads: CSALAGKSETQYF. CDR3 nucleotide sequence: TGCAGTGCCCTAGCGGGAAAATCAGAGACCCAGTACTTC.

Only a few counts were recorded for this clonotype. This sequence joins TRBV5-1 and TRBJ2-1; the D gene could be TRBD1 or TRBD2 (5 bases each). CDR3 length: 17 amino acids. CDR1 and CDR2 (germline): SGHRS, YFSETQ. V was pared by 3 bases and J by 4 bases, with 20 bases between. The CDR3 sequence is CASSSGPSQFLYNEQFF. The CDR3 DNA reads TGCGCCAGCAGCTCGGGACCTTCCCAATTCCTATACAATGAGCAGTTCTTC.

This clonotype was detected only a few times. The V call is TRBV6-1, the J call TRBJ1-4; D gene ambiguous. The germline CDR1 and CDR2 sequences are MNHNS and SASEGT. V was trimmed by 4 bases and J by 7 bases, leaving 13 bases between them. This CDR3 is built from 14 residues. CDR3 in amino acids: CASSGPYPGEKLFF. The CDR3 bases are TGTGCCAGCAGTGGCCCATACCCGGGTGAAAAACTGTTTTTT.

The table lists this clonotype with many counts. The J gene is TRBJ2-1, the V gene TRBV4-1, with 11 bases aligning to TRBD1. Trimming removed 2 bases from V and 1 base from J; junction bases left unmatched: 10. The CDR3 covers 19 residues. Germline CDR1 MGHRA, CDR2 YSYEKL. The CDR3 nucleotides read TGCGCCAGCAGCCAACGGGGACAGGGGGTTCCTAGTTCCTACAATGAGCAGTTCTTC. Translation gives CASSQRGQGVPSSYNEQFF.

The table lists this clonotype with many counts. The CDR3 DNA is TGTGCCATCGCCCGAACTTCAGCGGGGGGGCGACGCAATGAGCAGTTCTTC. This sequence encodes CAIARTSAGGRRNEQFF. V usage is TRBV27 and J usage is TRBJ2-1, with 10 positions matching TRBD2. The CDR3 extends over 17 amino acids. V trimming: 10 bases; J trimming: 6 bases; junction bases outside the gene matches: 18. Germline CDR1 and CDR2: MNHEY and SMNVEV (reference sequence).

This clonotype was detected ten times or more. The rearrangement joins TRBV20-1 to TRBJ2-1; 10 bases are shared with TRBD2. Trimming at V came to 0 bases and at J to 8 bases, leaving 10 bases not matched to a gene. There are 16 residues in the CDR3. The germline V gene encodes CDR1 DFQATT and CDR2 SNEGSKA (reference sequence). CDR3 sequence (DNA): TGCAGTGCTAGAGATCTGTTTAGCGGGGGGCCCGATGAGCAGTTCTTC. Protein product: CSARDLFSGGPDEQFF.

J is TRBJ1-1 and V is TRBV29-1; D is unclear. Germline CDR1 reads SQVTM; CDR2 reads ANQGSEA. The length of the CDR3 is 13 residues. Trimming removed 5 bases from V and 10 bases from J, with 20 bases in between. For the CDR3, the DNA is TGCAGCGTTAGTAGGACCCAAGTTCGAGGAGCTTTCTTT. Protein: CSVSRTQVRGAFF.

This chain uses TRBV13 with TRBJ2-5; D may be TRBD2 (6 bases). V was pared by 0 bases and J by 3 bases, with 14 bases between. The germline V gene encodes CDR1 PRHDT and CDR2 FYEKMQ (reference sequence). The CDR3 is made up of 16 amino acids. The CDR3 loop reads CASSLGGTGPEETQYF. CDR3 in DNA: TGTGCCAGCAGCTTAGGGGGGACTGGACCGGAAGAGACCCAGTACTTC.

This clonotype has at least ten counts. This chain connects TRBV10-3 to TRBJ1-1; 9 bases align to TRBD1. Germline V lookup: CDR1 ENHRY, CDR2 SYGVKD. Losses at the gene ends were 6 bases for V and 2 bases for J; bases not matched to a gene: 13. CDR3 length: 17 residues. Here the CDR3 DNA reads TGTGCCATCAGAAGGGACAGGGAATACCACCACAACACTGAAGCTTTCTTT. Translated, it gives CAIRRDREYHHNTEAFF.